Reported below is one T cell receptor (beta chain). Its matching antigen is unknown. The data were taken from a study of cytomegalovirus exposure and HLA in healthy donors. Healthy people donating bone marrow made up the donors. It was with 60 Vbeta and 13 Jbeta primers that the PCR ran. The repertoire was sequenced with immunoSEQ multiplex PCR; TCRdb's copy has only in-frame clones and lacks some. The profile shows fewer than 250,000 clones, approximately 75% of them singletons. This CDR3 spans 15 amino acids. Trimming removed 5 bases at V and 8 bases at J, with 19 bases between. Germline V lookup: CDR1 SGHTA, CDR2 FQGNSA. Regarding the study as a whole: Usually a TCR sequence was rare, but some public TCRs were found in many donors. Earlier results showed most TCR beta V segments being productive about 90% or about 30% of the time. Likely technical artifact: a cluster of highly shared sequence variants.

The sequence derives from a man under 40 in good health and CMV-seropositive. The gene calls are TRBV7-2 and TRBJ2-1; tentative D call: TRBD1 (6 bases). Sequenced sample: PBMCs. Here the CDR3 reads CASSPGTPEPDEQFF. The CDR3, as DNA: TGTGCCAGCAGCCCTGGGACACCTGAACCCGATGAGCAGTTCTTC. The full variable domain, completed using reference TRBV7-2 and TRBJ2-1, is GAGVSQSPSNKVTEKGKDVELRCDPISGHTALYWYRQSLGQGLEFLIYFQGNSAPDKSGLPSDRFSAERTGGSVSTLTIQRTQQEDSAVYLCASSPGTPEPDEQFFGPGTRLTVL.